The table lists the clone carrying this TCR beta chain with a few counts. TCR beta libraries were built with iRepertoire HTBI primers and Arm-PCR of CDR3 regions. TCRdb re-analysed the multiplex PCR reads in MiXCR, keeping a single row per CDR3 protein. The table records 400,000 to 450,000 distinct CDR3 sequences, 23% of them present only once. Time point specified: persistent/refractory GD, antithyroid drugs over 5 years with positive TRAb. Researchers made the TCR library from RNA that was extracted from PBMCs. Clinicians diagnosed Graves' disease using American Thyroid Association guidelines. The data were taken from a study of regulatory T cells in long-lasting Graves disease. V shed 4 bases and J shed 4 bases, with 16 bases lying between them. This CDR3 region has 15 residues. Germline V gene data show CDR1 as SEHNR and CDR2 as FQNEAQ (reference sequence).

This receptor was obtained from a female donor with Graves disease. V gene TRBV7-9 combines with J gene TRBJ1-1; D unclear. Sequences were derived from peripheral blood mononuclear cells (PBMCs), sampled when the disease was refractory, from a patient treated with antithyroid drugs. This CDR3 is CASSSRPTLSTEAFF. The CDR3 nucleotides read TGTGCCAGCAGCTCCAGACCCACCTTAAGCACTGAAGCTTTCTTT.